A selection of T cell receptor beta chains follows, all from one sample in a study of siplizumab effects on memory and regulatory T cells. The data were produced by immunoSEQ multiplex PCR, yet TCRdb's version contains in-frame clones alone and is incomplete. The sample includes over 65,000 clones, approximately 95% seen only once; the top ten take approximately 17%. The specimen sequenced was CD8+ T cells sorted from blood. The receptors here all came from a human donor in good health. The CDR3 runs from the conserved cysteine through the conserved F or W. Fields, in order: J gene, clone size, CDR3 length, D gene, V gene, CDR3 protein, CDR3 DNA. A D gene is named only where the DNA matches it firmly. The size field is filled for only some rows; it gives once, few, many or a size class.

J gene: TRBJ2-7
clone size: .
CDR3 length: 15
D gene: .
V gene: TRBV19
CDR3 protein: CASSIVGGAKNEQYF
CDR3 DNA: TGTGCCAGTAGTATAGTAGGGGGGGCGAAAAACGAGCAGTACTTC

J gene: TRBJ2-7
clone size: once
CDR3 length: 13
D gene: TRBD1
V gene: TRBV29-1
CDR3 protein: CSVVAQGAYEQYF
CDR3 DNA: TGCAGCGTTGTAGCGCAGGGGGCCTACGAGCAGTACTTC

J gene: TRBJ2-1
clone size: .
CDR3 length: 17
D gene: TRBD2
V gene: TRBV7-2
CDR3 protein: CASSSTSSGYYYNEQFF
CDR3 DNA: TGTGCCAGCAGCTCTACTTCTAGCGGGTACTATTACAATGAGCAGTTCTTC

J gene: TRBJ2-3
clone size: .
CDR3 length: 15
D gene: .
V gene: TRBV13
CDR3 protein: CASSVGGPSTDTQYF
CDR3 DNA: TGTGCCAGCAGCGTAGGGGGTCCCAGCACAGATACGCAGTATTTT

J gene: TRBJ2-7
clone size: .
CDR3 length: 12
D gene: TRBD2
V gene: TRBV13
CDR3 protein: CASASGSYEQYF
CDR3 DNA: TGTGCCAGTGCTAGCGGGAGTTACGAGCAGTACTTC

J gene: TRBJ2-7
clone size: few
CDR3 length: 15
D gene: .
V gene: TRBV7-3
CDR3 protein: CASSLMGGSSYEQYF
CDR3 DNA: TGTGCCAGCAGCTTAATGGGGGGTTCCTCCTACGAGCAGTACTTC

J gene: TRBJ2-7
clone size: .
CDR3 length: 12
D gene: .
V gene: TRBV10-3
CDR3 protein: CATQGISYEQYF
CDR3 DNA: TGTGCCACCCAGGGGATCTCCTACGAGCAGTACTTC

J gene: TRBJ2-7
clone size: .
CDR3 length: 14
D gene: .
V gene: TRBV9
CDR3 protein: CASSVGGDNYEQYF
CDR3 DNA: TGTGCCAGCAGCGTAGGTGGGGACAACTACGAGCAGTACTTC

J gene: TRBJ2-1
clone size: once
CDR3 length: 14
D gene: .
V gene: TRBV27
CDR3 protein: CASIFRRAYNEQFF
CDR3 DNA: TGTGCCAGCATTTTCCGGAGGGCCTACAATGAGCAGTTCTTC

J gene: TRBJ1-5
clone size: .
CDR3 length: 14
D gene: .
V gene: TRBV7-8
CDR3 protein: CASSLAGFNQPQHF
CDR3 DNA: TGTGCCAGCAGCTTAGCTGGGTTCAATCAGCCCCAGCATTTT

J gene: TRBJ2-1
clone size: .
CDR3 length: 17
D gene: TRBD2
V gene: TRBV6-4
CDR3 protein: CASSDPRPGRASAEQFF
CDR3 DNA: TGTGCCAGCAGTGACCCTCGCCCCGGGAGGGCCTCGGCTGAGCAGTTCTTC

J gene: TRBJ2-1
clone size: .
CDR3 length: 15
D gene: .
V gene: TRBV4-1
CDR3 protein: CASSQDSRGYNEQFF
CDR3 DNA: TGCGCCAGCAGCCAAGATTCCAGGGGTTACAATGAGCAGTTCTTC

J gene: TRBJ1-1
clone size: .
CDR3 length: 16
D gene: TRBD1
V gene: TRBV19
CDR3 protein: CASSIFGQGRGTEAFF
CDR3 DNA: TGTGCCAGTAGTATATTCGGACAGGGCAGGGGCACTGAAGCTTTCTTT

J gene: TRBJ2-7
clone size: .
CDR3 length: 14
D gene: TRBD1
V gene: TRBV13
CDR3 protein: CASSPGTGDYEQYF
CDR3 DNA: TGTGCCAGCAGCCCAGGGACAGGGGACTACGAGCAGTACTTC

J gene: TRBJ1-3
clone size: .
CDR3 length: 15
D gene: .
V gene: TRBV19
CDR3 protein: CASSIGPGRGNTIYF
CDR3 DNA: TGTGCCAGTAGTATAGGGCCCGGTCGGGGAAACACCATATATTTT

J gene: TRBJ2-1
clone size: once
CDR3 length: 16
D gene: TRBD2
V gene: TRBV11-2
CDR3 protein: CASSLRLAGPYNEQFF
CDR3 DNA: TGTGCCAGCAGCTTGCGGCTAGCGGGCCCCTACAATGAGCAGTTCTTC

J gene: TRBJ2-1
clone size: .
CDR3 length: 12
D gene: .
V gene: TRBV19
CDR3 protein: CASSIPSNEQFF
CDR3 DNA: TGTGCCAGTAGTATCCCCAGCAATGAGCAGTTCTTC

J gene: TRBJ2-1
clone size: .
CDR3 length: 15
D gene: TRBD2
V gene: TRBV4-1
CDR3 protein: CASSPWTSGDNEQFF
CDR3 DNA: TGCGCCAGCAGCCCTTGGACTAGCGGGGACAATGAGCAGTTCTTC

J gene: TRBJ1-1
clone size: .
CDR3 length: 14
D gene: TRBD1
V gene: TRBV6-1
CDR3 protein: CASSGDRGYTEAFF
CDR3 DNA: TGTGCCAGCAGCGGGGACAGGGGGTACACTGAAGCTTTCTTT

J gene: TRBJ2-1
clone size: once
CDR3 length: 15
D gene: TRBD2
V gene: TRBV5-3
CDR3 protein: CARSWDYRSENVQFF
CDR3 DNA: TGTGCCAGAAGCTGGGACTATCGCTCGGAAAACGTGCAGTTCTTC

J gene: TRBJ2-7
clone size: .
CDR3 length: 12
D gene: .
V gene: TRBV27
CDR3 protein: CASQGLHYEQYF
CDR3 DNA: TGTGCCAGCCAAGGACTGCACTACGAGCAGTACTTC

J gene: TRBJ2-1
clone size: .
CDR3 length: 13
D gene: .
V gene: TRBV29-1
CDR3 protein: CSVEEVKNNEQFF
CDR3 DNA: TGCAGCGTTGAAGAAGTGAAAAACAATGAGCAGTTCTTC

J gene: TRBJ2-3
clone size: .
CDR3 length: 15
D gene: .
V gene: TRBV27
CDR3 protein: CASSSPGAVTDTQYF
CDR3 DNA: TGTGCCAGCAGTTCCCCCGGGGCGGTCACAGATACGCAGTATTTT

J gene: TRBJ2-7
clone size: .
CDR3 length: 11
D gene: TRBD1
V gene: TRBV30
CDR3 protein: CAWAGGYEQYF
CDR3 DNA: TGTGCCTGGGCAGGGGGCTACGAGCAGTACTTC

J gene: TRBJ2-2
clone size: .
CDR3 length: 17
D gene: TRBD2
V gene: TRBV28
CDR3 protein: CASSQLAGTTANGELFF
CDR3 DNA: TGTGCCAGCAGCCAACTAGCGGGAACCACAGCTAACGGGGAGCTGTTTTTT

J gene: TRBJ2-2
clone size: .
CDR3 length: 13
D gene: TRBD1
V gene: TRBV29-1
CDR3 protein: CSAKGQITGELFF
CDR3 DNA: TGCAGCGCTAAGGGACAGATAACCGGGGAGCTGTTTTTT

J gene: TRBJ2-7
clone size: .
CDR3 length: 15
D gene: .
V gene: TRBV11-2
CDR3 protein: CASSLNQGTSYEQYF
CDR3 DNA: TGTGCCAGCAGCTTAAATCAGGGGACCTCCTACGAGCAGTACTTC

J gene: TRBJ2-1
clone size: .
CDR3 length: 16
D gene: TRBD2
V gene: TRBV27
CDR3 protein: CASTTSSGIIHHEQFF
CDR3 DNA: TGTGCCAGCACTACGTCTAGCGGGATTATACACCATGAGCAGTTCTTC

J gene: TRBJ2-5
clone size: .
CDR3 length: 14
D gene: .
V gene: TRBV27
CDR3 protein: CASRPRDGQKTQYF
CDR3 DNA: TGTGCCAGCAGACCCCGCGACGGCCAGAAGACCCAGTACTTC

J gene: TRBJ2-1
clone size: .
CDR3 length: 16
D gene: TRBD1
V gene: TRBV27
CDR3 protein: CASAQGATSGIGEQFF
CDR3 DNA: TGTGCCAGCGCCCAGGGGGCGACTAGTGGTATCGGTGAGCAGTTCTTC

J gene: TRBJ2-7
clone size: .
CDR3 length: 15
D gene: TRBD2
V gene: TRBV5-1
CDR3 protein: CASSPAIAGAYEQYF
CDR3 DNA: TGCGCCAGCAGCCCCGCGATAGCGGGAGCTTACGAGCAGTACTTC

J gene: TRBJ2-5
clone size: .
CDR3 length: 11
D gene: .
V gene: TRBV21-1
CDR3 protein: CASSTLRAQYF
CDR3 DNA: TGTGCCAGCAGCACCTTGAGGGCCCAGTACTTC

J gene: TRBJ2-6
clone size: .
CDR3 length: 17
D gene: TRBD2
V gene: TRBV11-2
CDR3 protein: CASSYLGEGSGANVLTF
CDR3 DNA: TGTGCCAGCAGCTACCTGGGGGAGGGAAGTGGGGCCAACGTCCTGACTTTC

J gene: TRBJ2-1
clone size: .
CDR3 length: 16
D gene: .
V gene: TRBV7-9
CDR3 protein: CASSFGQPTFYNEQFF
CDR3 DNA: TGTGCCAGCAGCTTCGGCCAGCCAACCTTCTACAATGAGCAGTTCTTC

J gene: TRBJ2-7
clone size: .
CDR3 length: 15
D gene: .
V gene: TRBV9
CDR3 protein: CASSVTLGSSYEQYF
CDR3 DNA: TGTGCCAGCAGCGTAACGTTAGGCTCCTCCTACGAGCAGTACTTC

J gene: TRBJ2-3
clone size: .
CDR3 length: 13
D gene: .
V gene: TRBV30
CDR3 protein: CAWMGGNTDTQYF
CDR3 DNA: TGTGCCTGGATGGGCGGAAACACAGATACGCAGTACTTT

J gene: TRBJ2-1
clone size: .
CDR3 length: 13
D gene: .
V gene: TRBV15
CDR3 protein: CATSSSIYNEQFF
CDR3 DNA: TGTGCCACCAGCAGTAGTATCTACAATGAGCAGTTCTTC

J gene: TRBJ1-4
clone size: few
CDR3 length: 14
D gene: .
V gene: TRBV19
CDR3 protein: CASGLRLTNEKLFF
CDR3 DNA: TGTGCCAGTGGATTACGGCTAACTAATGAAAAACTGTTTTTT

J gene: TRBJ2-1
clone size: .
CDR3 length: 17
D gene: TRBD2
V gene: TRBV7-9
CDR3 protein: CASSHVGAGGKDNEQFF
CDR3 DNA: TGTGCCAGCAGCCACGTTGGAGCGGGAGGGAAAGACAATGAGCAGTTCTTC

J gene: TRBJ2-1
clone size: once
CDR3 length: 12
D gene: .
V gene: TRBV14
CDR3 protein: CASSQINNEQFF
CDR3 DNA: TGTGCCAGCAGCCAGATCAACAATGAGCAGTTCTTC

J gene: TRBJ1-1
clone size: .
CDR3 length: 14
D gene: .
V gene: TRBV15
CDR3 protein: CATSGPGPEVEAFF
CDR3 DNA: TGTGCCACCAGCGGACCGGGACCGGAGGTTGAAGCTTTCTTT

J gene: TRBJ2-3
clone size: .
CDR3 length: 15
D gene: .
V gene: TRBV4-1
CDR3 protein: CASSQFPPETDTQYF
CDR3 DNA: TGCGCCAGCAGCCAGTTCCCTCCAGAGACAGATACGCAGTATTTT

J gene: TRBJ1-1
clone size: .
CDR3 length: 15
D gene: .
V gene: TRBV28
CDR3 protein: CASSPRTRGRTEAFF
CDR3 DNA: TGTGCCAGCAGTCCCCGAACACGAGGGCGGACTGAAGCTTTCTTT

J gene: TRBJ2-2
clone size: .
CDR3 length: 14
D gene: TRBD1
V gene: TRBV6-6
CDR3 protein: CASSHRGLSGELFF
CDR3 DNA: TGTGCCAGCAGCCACAGGGGGCTGAGCGGGGAGCTGTTTTTT

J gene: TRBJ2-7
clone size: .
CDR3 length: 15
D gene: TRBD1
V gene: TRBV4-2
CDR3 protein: CASSQESGTGYEQYF
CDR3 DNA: TGTGCCAGCAGCCAAGAGAGTGGGACAGGCTACGAGCAGTACTTC

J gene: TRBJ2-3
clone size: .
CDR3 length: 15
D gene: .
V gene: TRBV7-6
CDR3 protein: CASSILHRRTDTQYF
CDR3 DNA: TGTGCCAGCAGTATTCTCCACCGGCGCACAGATACGCAGTATTTT

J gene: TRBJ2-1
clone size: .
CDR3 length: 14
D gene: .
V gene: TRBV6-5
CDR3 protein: CASSSGGSSNEQFF
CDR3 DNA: TGTGCCAGCAGTTCTGGGGGGAGTTCCAATGAGCAGTTCTTC

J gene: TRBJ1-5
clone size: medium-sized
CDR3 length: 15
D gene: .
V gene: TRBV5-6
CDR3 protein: CASSLLGRDNQPQHF
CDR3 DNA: TGTGCCAGCAGCTTATTGGGCAGGGACAATCAGCCCCAGCATTTT